These 23 T cell receptor beta chains came from one sample sequenced in a study of shared T cell receptors in the human thymus. This table comes from immunoSEQ multiplex PCR, and its TCRdb copy is limited to in-frame clones, with some not included. This table holds just under 550,000 clones, around 78% found once. These data are also associated with another study on human thymus T cells.

Sequenced sample: thymocytes. These receptors were collected from a boy in the first two years of life with a congenital heart defect.

This sequence joins TRBV15 and TRBJ2-3; 7 positions agree with TRBD2. Germline assignment: CDR1 LNHNV and CDR2 YYDKDF (reference sequence). The CDR3 has 13 residues. With 7 bases clipped from V and 6 bases from J, the junction kept 7 bases outside the gene matches. DNA of the CDR3: TGTGCCACCACCCGGGAGGCTGGCGATACGCAGTATTTT. It specifies CATTREAGDTQYF.

This clone was recorded a few times. The chain joins TRBV4-3 to TRBJ2-3; 10 nucleotides line up with TRBD2. CDR1 and CDR2 from the germline V gene are LGHNA and YSLEER. The CDR3 is 16 residues long. V was clipped by 3 bases and J by 2 bases; unmatched bases: 5. The CDR3 nucleotides read TGCGCCAGCAGCCACTGGACTAGCGGCGACACAGATACGCAGTATTTT. Translating gives CASSHWTSGDTDTQYF.

The chain recombines TRBV27 with TRBJ2-2; D not resolved. Germline V gives CDR1 MNHEY, CDR2 SMNVEV (reference sequence). V lost 4 bases, J lost 3 bases, and 3 bases lay in between. This CDR3 is built from 12 residues. The CDR3 DNA sequence: TGTGCCAGCAGTTCTCACACCGGGGAGCTGTTTTTT. Translated: CASSSHTGELFF.

CDR3 loop: CASTAGPSYNEQFF. CDR3 coding DNA: TGTGCCAGCACGGCGGGTCCCTCCTACAATGAGCAGTTCTTC. The V gene is TRBV6-1, the J gene TRBJ2-1; D is perhaps TRBD2 (5 bases). The V gene lost 7 bases and the J gene lost 0 bases, with 10 bases spanning the gap. From germline, CDR1 is MNHNS and CDR2 SASEGT. The CDR3 consists of 14 residues.

The V gene is TRBV11-2, the J gene TRBJ1-2; D is uncertain. Germline V CDR1 and CDR2: SGHAT, FQNNGV. The V end lost 0 bases, the J end lost 3 bases, and 5 bases lay between the germline ends. CDR3 length: 13 amino acids. This chain's CDR3 is CASSLDTDYGYTF. CDR3 in DNA: TGTGCCAGCAGCTTAGACACGGACTATGGCTACACCTTC. Combining the CDR3 with reference TRBV11-2 and TRBJ1-2 gives the whole variable domain EAGVAQSPRYKIIEKRQSVAFWCNPISGHATLYWYQQILGQGPKLLIQFQNNGVVDDSQLPKDRFSAERLKGVDSTLKIQPAKLEDSAVYLCASSLDTDYGYTFGSGTRLTVV.

This clone was observed once. The rearrangement uses TRBV5-1 and TRBJ2-1, with 7 bases that match TRBD2. CDR3 size: 15 residues. With V trimmed by 7 bases and J by 0 bases, 7 bases remained unmatched. Germline V gene lookup returns CDR1 SGHRS and CDR2 YFSETQ. This CDR3 reads CASGASGSSYNEQFF. The CDR3 DNA reads as TGCGCCAGCGGCGCTAGCGGCAGCTCCTACAATGAGCAGTTCTTC.

The chain has TRBV27 and TRBJ2-3; the match to TRBD2 covers 7 bases. Per germline, CDR1 MNHEY and CDR2 SMNVEV (reference sequence). V lost 5 bases and J lost 1; bases outside the gene matches: 3. CDR3 length: 14 amino acids. CDR3 sequence (DNA): TGTGCCAGCAGTATCACTAGCGGCACAGATACGCAGTATTTT. Translated: CASSITSGTDTQYF.

The J gene is TRBJ2-3, the V gene TRBV5-6, with 10 bases aligning to TRBD2. V gave up 0 bases and J gave up 2 bases; unmatched junction bases: 6. The CDR3 is 17 residues long. Per germline, CDR1 SGHDT and CDR2 YYEEEE. CDR3 nucleotides: TGTGCCAGCAGCTTGGAGGTTAGCGGGAGGCCCACAGATACGCAGTATTTT. Its protein is CASSLEVSGRPTDTQYF.

The CDR3 sequence: CASSPIRRGNEQYF. CDR3 DNA: TGTGCCAGCAGCCCCATCAGGCGGGGTAACGAGCAGTACTTC. V usage is TRBV11-3 and J usage is TRBJ2-7; a weak D match, TRBD2 (6 bases). V was clipped by 5 bases and J by 5 bases, with 16 bases between them. This CDR3 region has 14 residues. The germline CDR1 and CDR2 sequences are SGHNT and YENEEA.

This rearrangement joins TRBV5-6 to TRBJ1-2; maybe TRBD1 (5 bases). V was pared by 5 bases and J by 4 bases, with 12 bases between. CDR3 length equals 13 residues. Germline loops: CDR1 SGHDT, CDR2 YYEEEE. This chain's CDR3 is CASSSQGGYGYTF. The CDR3 DNA is TGTGCCAGCAGTAGCCAGGGTGGCTATGGCTACACCTTC.

This chain connects TRBV7-2 to TRBJ2-3; TRBD2 matches at 11 bases. This CDR3 has 18 amino acids. V lost 3 bases and J lost 0; bases outside the gene matches: 8. CDR1 is SGHTA and CDR2 is FQGNSA in the germline V gene. This chain's CDR3 is CASSFLTGTSGSTDTQYF. The CDR3 region has the DNA TGTGCCAGCAGCTTCTTGACGGGGACTAGCGGAAGCACAGATACGCAGTATTTT.

The chain joins TRBV11-3 to TRBJ2-3; a possible D gene is TRBD1 (5 bases). The CDR3 is 17 residues long. Trimming took 0 bases from V and 0 from J, leaving 13 bases between them. Germline V lookup: CDR1 SGHNT, CDR2 YENEEA. The CDR3, as DNA: TGTGCCAGCAGCTTAGATCGTCAGGGAACTAGCACAGATACGCAGTATTTT. It codes for CASSLDRQGTSTDTQYF.

The DNA of the CDR3 is TGTGCCAGCAGTTTATACAGAACTGCTAACTATGGCTACACCTTC. Protein sequence: CASSLYRTANYGYTF. The chain carries TRBV27 and TRBJ1-2; unclear D gene. The CDR3 has 15 residues. Trimming removed 1 base at V and 0 bases at J, with 9 bases between. Per the germline V gene, CDR1 is MNHEY and CDR2 is SMNVEV (reference sequence).

V and J are TRBV10-3 and TRBJ2-2, with D possibly matching TRBD2 (7 bases). V lost 0 bases and J 5 bases, leaving 19 bases between the germline ends. The CDR3 is 18 amino acids. CDR1 is ENHRY and CDR2 is SYGVKD in the germline V gene. The CDR3: CAISESPRGGRGTGELFF. In DNA, the CDR3 is TGTGCCATCAGTGAGTCGCCACGCGGGGGCAGGGGAACCGGGGAGCTGTTTTTT.

This clone showed up just a few times. V and J are TRBV11-2 and TRBJ2-7, with 7 nucleotides matching TRBD2. This CDR3 is built from 13 residues. The trim removed 8 bases at V and 2 bases at J, leaving 6 bases unmatched. Germline V gene lookup returns CDR1 SGHAT and CDR2 FQNNGV. CDR3: CASRGLDTYEQYF. CDR3 sequence (DNA): TGTGCCAGCCGAGGACTAGACACCTACGAGCAGTACTTC. The full variable domain, rest sourced from reference TRBV11-2 and TRBJ2-7, is EAGVAQSPRYKIIEKRQSVAFWCNPISGHATLYWYQQILGQGPKLLIQFQNNGVVDDSQLPKDRFSAERLKGVDSTLKIQPAKLEDSAVYLCASRGLDTYEQYFGPGTRLTVT.

V gene TRBV6-6 combines with J gene TRBJ2-1; TRBD2 aligns across 7 bases. CDR1 and CDR2 (germline): MNHNY, SVGAGI (reference sequence). V lost 6 bases to trimming and J lost 5 bases; unmatched junction nucleotides: 10. The CDR3 totals 15 residues. CDR3 nucleotide sequence: TGTGCCAGCAGGTCGGGACTACAATTCGACAATGAGCAGTTCTTC. This sequence encodes CASRSGLQFDNEQFF.

The CDR3 reads CATFDRRVEKLFF. The CDR3 nucleotides are TGCGCCACCTTTGACAGGCGAGTGGAAAAACTGTTTTTT. The chain links TRBV4-1 to TRBJ1-4; tentative D call: TRBD1 (6 bases). Trimming shortened V by 10 bases and J by 8 bases, and 17 bases separated the two germline ends. Germline V gives CDR1 MGHRA, CDR2 YSYEKL. CDR3 length: 13 residues.

This rearrangement joins TRBV14 to TRBJ2-4; the D is unclear. V lost 1 base to trimming and J lost 8 bases, with 15 bases between them. CDR1 and CDR2 from the germline V gene are SGHDN and FVKESK. This CDR3 spans 15 amino acids. The CDR3 DNA follows: TGTGCCAGCAGCCAAGGACCCCAGACCCGGGACATTCAGTACTTC. It is translated as CASSQGPQTRDIQYF.

The rearrangement links TRBV27 to TRBJ1-4; TRBD1 is a possible D gene (5 bases). Germline V CDR1 and CDR2: MNHEY, SMNVEV (reference sequence). The CDR3 is 13 amino acids. Trimming took off 2 bases at V and 10 bases at J, with 11 bases between the two ends. The CDR3 sequence: CASSLQGRGKLFF. The CDR3 nucleotides are TGTGCCAGCAGTTTACAGGGAAGGGGAAAACTGTTTTTT.

Only a few counts were recorded for this clone. The genes are TRBV12-2 and TRBJ2-3; TRBD2, the table's D call, lacks a check against the DNA. TRBV12-2 constitutes a pseudogene. The CDR3 runs 18 residues. CDR3 nucleotide sequence: TGTGCAAGTCGCCCGAGGGACTTAAGTCTTAAACGCACAGATACGCAGTATTTT. It yields the protein CASRPRDLSLKRTDTQYF.

V is TRBV4-1 and J is TRBJ2-7; 11 bases are a match to TRBD2. The CDR3 length is 16 residues. The germline V gene has CDR1 MGHRA and CDR2 YSYEKL. The V segment lost 3 bases and the J segment 4 bases; nucleotides outside the gene matches: 8. In DNA form, the CDR3 reads TGCGCCAGCAGCCACGACCTAGCGGGAGGTTTTTACGAGCAGTACTTC. This encodes CASSHDLAGGFYEQYF.

This chain links TRBV30 with TRBJ1-5, with TRBD1 matching over 8 bases. The CDR3 extends over 17 amino acids. With 0 bases clipped from V and 1 base from J, the junction kept 8 bases outside the gene matches. Germline V gene lookup returns CDR1 GTSNPN and CDR2 SVGIG (reference sequence). The CDR3 loop reads CAWSVHPDRGSNQPQHF. As DNA, the CDR3 is TGTGCCTGGAGTGTACACCCTGACAGGGGAAGCAATCAGCCCCAGCATTTT.

This rearrangement joins TRBV6-1 to TRBJ2-2; D gene ambiguous. Germline V CDR1 and CDR2: MNHNS, SASEGT. The CDR3 spans 14 residues. With 5 bases removed from V and 5 bases from J, the gap between germline ends came to 12 bases. The CDR3 DNA sequence: TGTGCCAGCAGTTTCTTAACAGTGACCGGGGAGCTGTTTTTT. Encoded protein: CASSFLTVTGELFF.